This passage covers 16 T cell receptor beta chains from one sample sequenced in a study of T cell repertoires in cytomegalovirus infection (dated by TCRdb to 2018 to 2020). For sequencing, an Illumina HiSeq 1500 was employed. TCRdb reprocessing: public reads trimmed at Q25 with fastp, clones called with MiXCR, in-frame beta chains kept. Rows matching on CDR3 protein sequence are summarized as one entry with the most common DNA and genes. Within this sample are 630,000 or so distinct CDR3 sequences, with approximately 24% of them counted one time only. The ten largest clones represent 6.5% to 10% of the sample. The sequenced material came from CD8+ T cells from PBMCs. Receptor source: a human donor in good health (CMV status not recorded). Some clones in this sample may be carry-over from other donors' samples.

In this sample, this clonotype turned up many times. The chain uses TRBV6-2 or TRBV6-3 and TRBJ1-4; no clear D gene. Trimming took off 6 bases at V and 6 bases at J, with 8 bases between the two ends. This CDR3 contains 12 residues. Germline CDR1 and CDR2: MNHEY and SVGEGT. The CDR3 loop reads CASSVMDEKLFF. CDR3 in DNA: TGTGCCAGCAGCGTCATGGATGAAAAACTGTTTTTT.

This clonotype was seen repeatedly, ten times or more. The genes are TRBV6-5 and TRBJ1-2; tentative D call: TRBD1 (5 bases). CDR1 and CDR2 (germline): MNHEY, SVGAGI. The CDR3 loop spans 15 amino acids. V lost 8 bases to trimming and J lost 6 bases, with 22 bases between them. In DNA, the CDR3 is TGTGCCAGCTCACGAAAAATTATTGGGACGGATGGCTACACCTTC. This translates into CASSRKIIGTDGYTF.

This clonotype was seen ten or more times. This sequence joins TRBV7-2 and TRBJ2-3; a possible D gene is TRBD2 (6 bases). CDR1 is SGHTA and CDR2 is FQGNSA in the germline V gene. The CDR3 contains 17 residues. With 5 bases removed from V and 0 bases from J, the gap between germline ends came to 18 bases. The chain's CDR3 is CASSPLDYDTSTDTQYF. The CDR3, as DNA: TGTGCCAGCAGCCCCCTGGACTATGACACTAGCACAGATACGCAGTATTTT.

This clonotype was counted ten times or more. In DNA, the CDR3 is TGTGCCAGCAGCTTAGGAGGGGTAGGGACCAAAAACATTCAGTACTTC. It yields the protein CASSLGGVGTKNIQYF. The rearrangement joins TRBV7-8 to TRBJ2-4; D tentatively fits TRBD1 or TRBD2 (5 bases each). Germline CDR1 SGHVS, CDR2 FQNEAQ. This CDR3 is 16 amino acids long. The germline V and J ends were trimmed by 1 base and 2 bases, with 12 bases remaining between them.

This chain links TRBV7-9 with TRBJ2-2; TRBD2 aligns across 10 bases. The CDR3 contains 17 residues. V lost 5 bases, J lost 2 bases, and 8 bases stayed unmatched. The germline gives CDR1 SEHNR, CDR2 FQNEAQ (reference sequence). CDR3 in DNA: TGTGCCAGCAGCGCGACTAGCGGGCTTGCAAACACCGGGGAGCTGTTTTTT. Protein product: CASSATSGLANTGELFF.

This clonotype was seen only a few times. The rearrangement uses TRBV19 and TRBJ2-3; TRBD2 matches at 9 bases. V gave up 1 base and J gave up 3 bases; unmatched junction bases: 5. Germline V gene data show CDR1 as LNHDA and CDR2 as SQIVND (reference sequence). This CDR3 spans 16 amino acids. The CDR3 loop is CASSIGGLAGTDTQYF. The CDR3 DNA reads as TGTGCCAGTAGTATAGGGGGGCTAGCGGGGACAGATACGCAGTATTTT.

The chain recombines TRBV4-2 with TRBJ2-7, with TRBD1 identical over 8 bases. Trimming took 0 bases from V and 5 from J; bases not matched to a gene: 0. The CDR3 sequence is 13 residues long. Germline lookup yields CDR1 LGHNA and CDR2 YNFKEQ. CDR3: CASSQEDRDEQYF. In DNA form, the CDR3 reads TGTGCCAGCAGCCAAGAGGACAGGGACGAGCAGTACTTC.

This clonotype was observed many times. This chain joins TRBV7-2 and TRBJ2-6; D could derive from TRBD1 or TRBD2 (5 bases each). V was clipped by 6 bases and J by 0 bases, with 15 bases between them. Germline CDR1 reads SGHTA; CDR2 reads FQGNSA. CDR3 length equals 17 residues. CDR3 bases: TGTGCCAGCAGACCTCGGGACGGCTTCTCTGGGGCCAACGTCCTGACTTTC. It translates to CASRPRDGFSGANVLTF.

There are a few counts of this clonotype. The V call is TRBV29-1, the J call TRBJ2-3; TRBD2 matches at 8 bases. Germline V gene data show CDR1 as SQVTM and CDR2 as ANQGSEA. After removal of 4 bases from V and 6 bases from J, the junction contained 9 bases not matched to a gene. This CDR3 contains 14 residues. The CDR3: CSVGGSGVGDTQYF. In DNA, the CDR3 is TGCAGCGTTGGTGGTAGCGGGGTAGGGGATACGCAGTATTTT.

V gene TRBV4-3 combines with J gene TRBJ1-2; D is unclear. Germline CDR1 reads LGHNA; CDR2 reads YSLEER. This CDR3 has 15 residues. The V end lost 4 bases, the J end lost 4 bases, and 16 bases lay between the germline ends. The CDR3 loop is CASSPSDGDTYGYTF. The DNA of the CDR3 is TGCGCCAGCAGCCCCTCGGATGGGGATACCTATGGCTACACCTTC.

This clonotype occurred a few times. The J gene is TRBJ1-1, the V gene TRBV6-5; D unclear. V lost 5 bases, J lost 1 base, and 11 bases lay in between. CDR1 and CDR2 (germline): MNHEY, SVGAGI. The CDR3 is 14 amino acids. CDR3 sequence: CASSQQPANTEAFF. CDR3 bases: TGTGCCAGCAGTCAACAGCCTGCGAACACTGAAGCTTTCTTT.

This rearrangement joins TRBV27 to TRBJ2-3; 8 nucleotides match TRBD2. V lost 3 bases to trimming and J lost 3 bases; unmatched junction nucleotides: 5. This CDR3 has 15 residues. Germline CDR1 MNHEY, CDR2 SMNVEV (reference sequence). The CDR3 reads CASSFLGGATDTQYF. CDR3 nucleotide sequence: TGTGCCAGCAGTTTTCTCGGGGGGGCTACAGATACGCAGTATTTT.

The chain joins TRBV15 to TRBJ2-2; 9 nucleotides line up with TRBD1. This CDR3 region has 16 residues. The ends lost 4 bases at V and 2 bases at J; junction bases unmatched: 5. Germline V gene data show CDR1 as LNHNV and CDR2 as YYDKDF (reference sequence). The CDR3 reads CATSNTGGPNTGELFF. CDR3 coding DNA: TGTGCCACCAGCAACACAGGGGGCCCCAACACCGGGGAGCTGTTTTTT. The full variable domain, in which reference TRBV15 and TRBJ2-2 provide the parts outside the CDR3, is DAMVIQNPRYQVTQFGKPVTLSCSQTLNHNVMYWYQQKSSQAPKLLFHYYDKDFNNEADTPDNFQSRRPNTSFCFLDIRSPGLGDTAMYLCATSNTGGPNTGELFFGEGSRLTVL.

This clonotype was seen a few times. The genes are TRBV6-5 and TRBJ2-1; D unclear. The V end lost 6 bases, the J end lost 6 bases, and 12 bases lay between the germline ends. Germline values: CDR1 MNHEY, CDR2 SVGAGI. This CDR3 spans 13 amino acids. The CDR3: CASSPSPGNEQFF. DNA of the CDR3: TGTGCCAGCAGCCCTTCACCGGGCAATGAGCAGTTCTTC.

This clonotype was observed a few times. CDR3 DNA: TGTGCCAGCAGCTGGGGGACAGATCAGCCCCAGCATTTT. Its protein is CASSWGTDQPQHF. This chain connects TRBV7-6 to TRBJ1-5, with 7 bases lining up with TRBD1. Germline values: CDR1 SGHVS, CDR2 FNYEAQ. There are 13 residues in the CDR3. Unmatched junction bases numbered 2, after V lost 4 bases and J lost 5 bases.

V usage is TRBV28 and J usage is TRBJ2-4; D ambiguous. The V gene's germline CDR1 is MDHEN and CDR2 SYDVKM. V was shortened by 3 bases and J by 2 bases, with 14 bases between the two germline ends. This CDR3 spans 16 amino acids. The CDR3 DNA is TGTGCCAGCAGTTTGTTTATGGGCCTCTCCAAAAACATTCAGTACTTC. Its translation: CASSLFMGLSKNIQYF.